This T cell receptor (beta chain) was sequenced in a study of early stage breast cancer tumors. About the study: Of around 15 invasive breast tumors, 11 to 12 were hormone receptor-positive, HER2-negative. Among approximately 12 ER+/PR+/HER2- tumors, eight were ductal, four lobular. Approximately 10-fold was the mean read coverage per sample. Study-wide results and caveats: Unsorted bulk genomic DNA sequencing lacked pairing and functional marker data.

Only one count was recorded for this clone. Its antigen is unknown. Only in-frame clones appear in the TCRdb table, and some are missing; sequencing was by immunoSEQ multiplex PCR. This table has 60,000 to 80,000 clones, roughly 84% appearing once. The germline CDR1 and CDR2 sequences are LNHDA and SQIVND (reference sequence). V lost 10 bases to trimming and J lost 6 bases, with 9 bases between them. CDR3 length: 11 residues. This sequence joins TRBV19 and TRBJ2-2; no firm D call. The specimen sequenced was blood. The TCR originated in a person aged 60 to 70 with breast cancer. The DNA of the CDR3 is TGTGCCACCACGAGGTCCGGGGAGCTGTTTTTT. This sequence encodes CATTRSGELFF.